The 10 T cell receptor beta chains listed next were all sequenced from one sample in a study of T cell responses to AZD1222 COVID-19 vaccine. Produced via immunoSEQ multiplex PCR; TCRdb's table is partial and in-frame only. The top ten hold roughly 15% of the sample, which has approximately 120,000 clones, 88% seen once. Here the sequenced sample was peripheral blood, taken on day 0 of AZD1222 vaccination. The source is an adult in good health.

This clone was seen just once. This CDR3 is CASGLVGTNSPLHF. CDR3 bases: TGTGCTAGTGGTTTGGTAGGGACTAATTCACCCCTCCACTTT. V is TRBV12-5 and J is TRBJ1-6; tentative D call: TRBD1 (5 bases). Looked up from germline, CDR1 is LGHNT and CDR2 is FRNRAP. The CDR3 has 14 residues. Trimming removed 0 bases from V and 6 bases from J, with 6 bases in between.

The chain couples TRBV9 to TRBJ2-7; TRBD1 is a possible D gene (6 bases). The CDR3 covers 13 residues. With 4 bases removed from V and 5 bases from J, the gap between germline ends came to 13 bases. The germline gives CDR1 SGDLS, CDR2 YYNGEE. The CDR3 DNA follows: TGTGCCAGCAGCCCGAGCCCAGGGGACGAGCAGTACTTC. Its protein product is CASSPSPGDEQYF.

V and J are TRBV20-1 and TRBJ2-7; 10 bases align to TRBD1. The germline V gene has CDR1 DFQATT and CDR2 SNEGSKA (reference sequence). The CDR3 spans 10 residues. CDR3 nucleotide sequence: TGCAGAGGGACAGGGGACGAGCAGTACTTC. It codes for CRGTGDEQYF.

The chain recombines TRBV2 with TRBJ1-2, with unresolved D. Germline lookup yields CDR1 SNHLY and CDR2 FYNNEI. The ends were cut back, 4 bases at V and 4 bases at J, with 10 bases in the middle. The CDR3 totals 13 residues. For the CDR3, the DNA is TGTGCCAGCAGTGGTAATCCAATCTATGGCTACACCTTC. This translates into CASSGNPIYGYTF.

The chain has TRBV9 and TRBJ2-1; 8 positions agree with TRBD2. Germline CDR1 is SGDLS and CDR2 is YYNGEE. V trimming: 0 bases; J trimming: 4 bases; junction bases outside the gene matches: 6. The CDR3 totals 16 residues. Here the CDR3 DNA reads TGTGCCAGCAGCGTAGGTGCTAGCGGGTTGTACAATGAGCAGTTCTTC. Translating it yields CASSVGASGLYNEQFF.

The chain recombines TRBV5-1 with TRBJ2-5; D ambiguous. Germline V CDR1 and CDR2: SGHRS, YFSETQ. The CDR3 has 13 residues. The V end lost 4 bases, the J end lost 1 base, and 8 bases lay between the germline ends. This CDR3 reads CASSPAFQETQYF. The CDR3 DNA sequence: TGCGCCAGCAGCCCGGCTTTCCAAGAGACCCAGTACTTC.

This clone appeared once. The chain has TRBV24-1 and TRBJ2-3, with 9 bases identical to TRBD1. The CDR3 is 15 residues long. The germline V gene encodes CDR1 KGHDR and CDR2 SFDVKD. V was pared by 4 bases and J by 3 bases, with 4 bases of the junction left unmatched. The CDR3 coding sequence is TGTGCCACCAGTGACCACAGGGGGCAGACAGATACGCAGTATTTT. Its translation: CATSDHRGQTDTQYF.

This rearrangement joins TRBV25-1 to TRBJ2-3; no firm D call. This CDR3 contains 12 residues. The germline V and J ends were trimmed by 7 bases and 6 bases, with 11 bases remaining between them. CDR1 is MGHDK and CDR2 is SYGVNS in the germline V gene. CDR3 nucleotides: TGTGCCAGCATTAGCCCAACGGATACGCAGTATTTT. Protein product: CASISPTDTQYF.

By sample share, this clone is medium-sized. It may be a read error: a sequence one base away is much more abundant. This sequence joins TRBV21-1 and TRBJ2-3; the D segment call TRBD2 is taken from the table without a DNA check. TRBV21-1 is tagged as a pseudogene. The CDR3 has 19 residues. The CDR3 DNA sequence: TGTGCCAGCAGCAGGGCCGGGACTAGCGGGGGGGCGGGCCCAGATACGCAGTATTTT. Its translation is CASSRAGTSGGAGPDTQYF.

This sequence joins TRBV28 and TRBJ1-4, with a possible D match to TRBD1 (6 bases). Germline V CDR1 and CDR2: MDHEN, SYDVKM. The V end was cut by 5 bases, the J end by 6 bases, with 16 bases between. The length of the CDR3 is 15 residues. The CDR3 here is CASSTPVGGHEKLFF. The CDR3 nucleotides read TGTGCCAGCAGTACTCCCGTAGGGGGGCATGAAAAACTGTTTTTT.